These T cell receptor beta chains were read from a single sample in a study of patients and donors after allogeneic stem cell transplantation. TCRdb redid the calling of the RT-PCR reads with MiXCR, one entry per CDR3 protein. The table lists roughly 880,000 distinct CDR3 sequences, more than 15% of them singletons. The source material was blood, either unsorted or a sorted T cell fraction (not recorded which). The source is a human donor who was either an allogeneic HSCT recipient or a stem cell or donor lymphocyte infusion donor (not recorded which). It is not recorded whose cells these are; they may come from a transplant donor. Both conserved end residues are part of each CDR3. The D gene is left open where the match is weak. For some rows the clone size is stated as once, few or many, or as a class when expanded; others skip it.

D gene: TRBD1
clone size: .
J gene: TRBJ2-5
V gene: TRBV12-3/TRBV12-4
CDR3 protein: CASNKGTGGRETQYF
CDR3 DNA: TGTGCCAGCAATAAAGGGACAGGGGGCCGGGAGACCCAGTACTTC

D gene: TRBD2
clone size: .
J gene: TRBJ2-1
V gene: TRBV9
CDR3 protein: CASSGSPYNEQFF
CDR3 DNA: TGTGCCAGTAGCGGGAGCCCCTACAATGAGCAGTTCTTC

D gene: TRBD2
clone size: .
J gene: TRBJ2-7
V gene: TRBV4-2
CDR3 protein: CASSHTSGGLYEQYF
CDR3 DNA: TGTGCCAGCAGCCATACTAGCGGGGGCCTCTACGAGCAGTACTTC

D gene: .
clone size: few
J gene: TRBJ2-1
V gene: TRBV5-6
CDR3 protein: CASSLASDFNNEQFF
CDR3 DNA: TGTGCCAGCAGCTTGGCCTCGGACTTCAACAATGAGCAGTTCTTC

D gene: .
clone size: many
J gene: TRBJ1-5
V gene: TRBV4-1
CDR3 protein: CASSHRTGSGVQPQHF
CDR3 DNA: TGCGCCAGCAGCCACCGTACAGGGAGTGGCGTTCAGCCCCAGCATTTT

D gene: .
clone size: few
J gene: TRBJ1-2
V gene: TRBV20-1
CDR3 protein: CSASLSGGYIF
CDR3 DNA: TGCAGTGCTAGTTTATCAGGTGGCTACATCTTC

D gene: .
clone size: few
J gene: TRBJ2-7
V gene: TRBV4-2
CDR3 protein: CASSQEDRGEQYF
CDR3 DNA: TGTGCCAGCAGCCAGGAGGACCGGGGCGAGCAGTACTTC

D gene: .
clone size: .
J gene: TRBJ1-1
V gene: TRBV15
CDR3 protein: CATSPTGYTEAFF
CDR3 DNA: TGTGCCACCAGCCCGACGGGCTACACTGAAGCTTTCTTT

D gene: .
clone size: .
J gene: TRBJ2-1
V gene: TRBV11-2
CDR3 protein: CASSLDWSSGEQFF
CDR3 DNA: TGTGCCAGCAGCTTAGATTGGTCGTCGGGTGAGCAGTTCTTC

D gene: .
clone size: few
J gene: TRBJ1-1
V gene: TRBV24-1
CDR3 protein: CATSERGKNTEAFF
CDR3 DNA: TGTGCCACCAGTGAAAGGGGGAAGAACACTGAAGCTTTCTTT

D gene: TRBD1
clone size: few
J gene: TRBJ1-6
V gene: TRBV20-1
CDR3 protein: CSARGQGVYNSPLHF
CDR3 DNA: TGCAGTGCTAGGGGACAGGGGGTGTATAATTCACCCCTCCACTTT

D gene: .
clone size: .
J gene: TRBJ2-7
V gene: TRBV24-1
CDR3 protein: CATSDRQGYEQYF
CDR3 DNA: TGTGCCACCAGTGACCGGCAGGGATACGAGCAGTACTTC

D gene: .
clone size: many
J gene: TRBJ2-3
V gene: TRBV4-3
CDR3 protein: CASSQNSRVTDTQYF
CDR3 DNA: TGCGCCAGCAGCCAAAACTCCAGGGTAACAGATACGCAGTATTTT

D gene: TRBD2
clone size: many
J gene: TRBJ2-3
V gene: TRBV7-6
CDR3 protein: CASSLGSSGSDTQYF
CDR3 DNA: TGTGCCAGCAGCTTAGGGTCTAGCGGGAGTGATACGCAGTATTTT

D gene: .
clone size: .
J gene: TRBJ1-2
V gene: TRBV3-1
CDR3 protein: CASSPTKAANYGYTF
CDR3 DNA: TGTGCCAGCAGCCCAACAAAGGCCGCTAACTATGGCTACACCTTC

D gene: .
clone size: .
J gene: TRBJ2-7
V gene: TRBV5-1
CDR3 protein: CASSLAPRDTYEQYF
CDR3 DNA: TGCGCCAGCAGCTTGGCCCCCAGGGATACCTACGAGCAGTACTTC

D gene: .
clone size: .
J gene: TRBJ1-3
V gene: TRBV7-9
CDR3 protein: CASRYPPDHTIYF
CDR3 DNA: TGTGCCAGCAGGTATCCGCCCGACCACACCATATATTTT

D gene: TRBD1
clone size: few
J gene: TRBJ1-5
V gene: TRBV18
CDR3 protein: CASSLTGGRGNQPQHF
CDR3 DNA: TGTGCCAGCTCACTTACAGGGGGCAGGGGCAATCAGCCCCAGCATTTT

D gene: TRBD1
clone size: .
J gene: TRBJ2-7
V gene: TRBV3-1
CDR3 protein: CASSQVRDRAAEQYF
CDR3 DNA: TGTGCCAGCAGCCAGGTCCGGGACAGGGCTGCCGAGCAGTACTTC

D gene: .
clone size: few
J gene: TRBJ1-2
V gene: TRBV27
CDR3 protein: CASRRPGQDGYGYTF
CDR3 DNA: TGTGCCAGCAGGCGGCCCGGCCAGGACGGATATGGCTACACCTTC

D gene: .
clone size: .
J gene: TRBJ1-1
V gene: TRBV4-2
CDR3 protein: CASSQQGRGEAFF
CDR3 DNA: TGTGCCAGCAGCCAACAGGGTAGAGGGGAAGCTTTCTTT

D gene: TRBD1
clone size: .
J gene: TRBJ2-1
V gene: TRBV5-1
CDR3 protein: CATKVTTGNNEQFF
CDR3 DNA: TGCGCCACCAAGGTGACGACAGGGAACAATGAGCAGTTCTTC

D gene: .
clone size: few
J gene: TRBJ1-1
V gene: TRBV7-3
CDR3 protein: CASSLMGGGNTEAFF
CDR3 DNA: TGTGCCAGCAGCTTAATGGGGGGGGGGAACACTGAAGCTTTCTTT

D gene: TRBD1
clone size: few
J gene: TRBJ1-2
V gene: TRBV4-1
CDR3 protein: CASSQPRDDRVAGYTF
CDR3 DNA: TGCGCCAGCAGCCAGCCACGTGACGACAGGGTAGCTGGCTACACCTTC

D gene: .
clone size: few
J gene: TRBJ2-7
V gene: TRBV6-5
CDR3 protein: CASSYGDGSYEQYF
CDR3 DNA: TGTGCCAGCAGTTACGGAGACGGATCCTACGAGCAGTACTTC

D gene: .
clone size: few
J gene: TRBJ2-7
V gene: TRBV27
CDR3 protein: CASGRSPYEQYF
CDR3 DNA: TGTGCCAGCGGTCGGAGTCCCTACGAGCAGTACTTC